These T cell receptor beta chains were read from a single sample in a study of neurological immune-mediated disorders. TCRdb itself ran the 5' RACE reads through MiXCR, one entry per CDR3 protein. The sample lists around 31,000 distinct CDR3 sequences, around 4% occurring once. Sequenced sample: CD4+ T cells from blood. These receptors all stem from a woman between 40 and 50 years old in good health. Each CDR3 is given with its conserved first and last residue. The D gene is left open where the match is weak. Clone sizes are given selectively: once, few, many, or a class where the clone is expanded.

v_gene: TRBV20-1
j_gene: TRBJ2-5
d_gene: .
abundance: many
CDR3nt: TGCAGTGCTAGGGGGACTCGAGAAGAGACCCAGTACTTC
CDR3aa: CSARGTREETQYF

v_gene: TRBV5-1
j_gene: TRBJ2-7
d_gene: TRBD2
abundance: many
CDR3nt: TGCGCCACCGCTACCCTCGGGACTAGCGAACACATCTCCTACGAGCAGTACTTC
CDR3aa: CATATLGTSEHISYEQYF

v_gene: TRBV11-3
j_gene: TRBJ2-7
d_gene: TRBD1
abundance: many
CDR3nt: TGTGCCAGCAGCCCCTCAGGACAGGGTGCGGGAGAGCAGTACTTC
CDR3aa: CASSPSGQGAGEQYF

v_gene: TRBV28
j_gene: TRBJ2-7
d_gene: .
abundance: many
CDR3nt: TGTGCCAGCAGTTCGGGCCAAGCGCCCCACGAGCAGTACTTC
CDR3aa: CASSSGQAPHEQYF

v_gene: TRBV12-3/TRBV12-4
j_gene: TRBJ1-2
d_gene: .
abundance: many
CDR3nt: TGTGCCAGCAGTTTACAGACAGTTGTAGGGGGCTACACCTTC
CDR3aa: CASSLQTVVGGYTF

v_gene: TRBV15
j_gene: TRBJ2-1
d_gene: TRBD2
abundance: many
CDR3nt: TGTGCCACCAGCAGAGAGACCCGGGGGGGCCTAAACAATGAGCAGTTCTTC
CDR3aa: CATSRETRGGLNNEQFF

v_gene: TRBV5-1
j_gene: TRBJ1-2
d_gene: TRBD1
abundance: many
CDR3nt: TGCGCCAGCAGCTCGGGGACAGATGAGGTCGGCTACACCTTC
CDR3aa: CASSSGTDEVGYTF

v_gene: TRBV19
j_gene: TRBJ2-2
d_gene: TRBD1
abundance: many
CDR3nt: TGTGCCACCTCCGACAGGGGGTTGGCCAGCGGGGAGCTGTTTTTT
CDR3aa: CATSDRGLASGELFF

v_gene: TRBV29-1
j_gene: TRBJ2-4
d_gene: TRBD2
abundance: many
CDR3nt: TGCAGCGTTGCGGCTAGCGGGGGGGCGAAAGCCAAAAACATTCAGTACTTC
CDR3aa: CSVAASGGAKAKNIQYF

v_gene: TRBV6-5
j_gene: TRBJ2-1
d_gene: .
abundance: many
CDR3nt: TGTGCCAGCAACCCCTCGTGGCCCCCTATCTTCAATGAGCAGTTCTTC
CDR3aa: CASNPSWPPIFNEQFF

v_gene: TRBV5-1
j_gene: TRBJ2-7
d_gene: .
abundance: many
CDR3nt: TGCGCCAGCAAGCGGACGGATAACTACGAGCAGTACTTC
CDR3aa: CASKRTDNYEQYF

v_gene: TRBV7-6
j_gene: TRBJ2-7
d_gene: TRBD1
abundance: many
CDR3nt: TGTGCCAGCAGCTTAGGGGCCGGGACAGCATACGAGCAGTACTTC
CDR3aa: CASSLGAGTAYEQYF

v_gene: TRBV21-1
j_gene: TRBJ2-3
d_gene: .
abundance: many
CDR3nt: TGTGCCAGCAGCACCAGGGATACGCAGTATTTT
CDR3aa: CASSTRDTQYF

v_gene: TRBV28
j_gene: TRBJ1-5
d_gene: .
abundance: many
CDR3nt: TGTGCCAGCAGTTTCAATCAGCCCCAGCATTTT
CDR3aa: CASSFNQPQHF

v_gene: TRBV14
j_gene: TRBJ2-7
d_gene: .
abundance: many
CDR3nt: TGTGCCAGCAGCCAAGAATACGAGCAGTACTTC
CDR3aa: CASSQEYEQYF

v_gene: TRBV20-1
j_gene: TRBJ2-5
d_gene: TRBD1
abundance: many
CDR3nt: TGCAGTGCTTTCCCGGGGACAGTCCAAGAGACCCAGTACTTC
CDR3aa: CSAFPGTVQETQYF

v_gene: TRBV27
j_gene: TRBJ2-1
d_gene: .
abundance: .
CDR3nt: TGCACCAGCACCCAGCCCGGGGGAAGCTCCTACAATGAGCAGTTCTTC
CDR3aa: CTSTQPGGSSYNEQFF

v_gene: TRBV28
j_gene: TRBJ2-7
d_gene: TRBD2
abundance: many
CDR3nt: TGTGCCAGCAGTCTTTTCGGGACTAGCGGCCCCTACGAGCAGTACTTC
CDR3aa: CASSLFGTSGPYEQYF

v_gene: TRBV28
j_gene: TRBJ2-2
d_gene: TRBD2
abundance: many
CDR3nt: TGTGCCACCAATCCGGGGGGTAACACCGGGGAGCTGTTTTTT
CDR3aa: CATNPGGNTGELFF

v_gene: TRBV12-3/TRBV12-4
j_gene: TRBJ2-3
d_gene: TRBD2
abundance: many
CDR3nt: TGTGCCAGCAGCCCTAGCGGGGGGGTTGATACGCAGTATTTT
CDR3aa: CASSPSGGVDTQYF

v_gene: TRBV5-1
j_gene: TRBJ2-7
d_gene: TRBD2
abundance: many
CDR3nt: TGCGCCAGCAGCTTTGGACTAGCGGGGGGGCCGAGCTCCTACGAGCAGTACTTC
CDR3aa: CASSFGLAGGPSSYEQYF

v_gene: TRBV20-1
j_gene: TRBJ1-5
d_gene: TRBD1
abundance: many
CDR3nt: TGCAGTGCTGGGACAGGGGGCTATCTTCAGCCCCAGCATTTT
CDR3aa: CSAGTGGYLQPQHF

v_gene: TRBV15
j_gene: TRBJ2-5
d_gene: .
abundance: many
CDR3nt: TGTGCCACCAGCGGCTACAGAGAAGAGACCCAGTACTTC
CDR3aa: CATSGYREETQYF

v_gene: TRBV5-1
j_gene: TRBJ2-3
d_gene: .
abundance: many
CDR3nt: TGCGCCAGCAGCGTAGCTAACTTCGATACGCAGTATTTT
CDR3aa: CASSVANFDTQYF

v_gene: TRBV9
j_gene: TRBJ1-2
d_gene: TRBD1
abundance: many
CDR3nt: TGTGCCAGCAGCGCTGACTGGACAGGGGCTAACTATGGCTACACCTTC
CDR3aa: CASSADWTGANYGYTF

v_gene: TRBV28
j_gene: TRBJ1-2
d_gene: .
abundance: many
CDR3nt: TGTGCCAGCAGTTTAGGGTTCTATGGCTACACCTTC
CDR3aa: CASSLGFYGYTF

v_gene: TRBV2
j_gene: TRBJ2-2
d_gene: TRBD1
abundance: many
CDR3nt: TGTGCCAGCAGTGAAATGCAGGGGGCAGGCGGGGAGCTGTTTTTT
CDR3aa: CASSEMQGAGGELFF

v_gene: TRBV2
j_gene: TRBJ1-2
d_gene: TRBD1
abundance: many
CDR3nt: TGTGCCAGCACTGAGGACAGGGGAATGGGTGGCTACACCTTC
CDR3aa: CASTEDRGMGGYTF